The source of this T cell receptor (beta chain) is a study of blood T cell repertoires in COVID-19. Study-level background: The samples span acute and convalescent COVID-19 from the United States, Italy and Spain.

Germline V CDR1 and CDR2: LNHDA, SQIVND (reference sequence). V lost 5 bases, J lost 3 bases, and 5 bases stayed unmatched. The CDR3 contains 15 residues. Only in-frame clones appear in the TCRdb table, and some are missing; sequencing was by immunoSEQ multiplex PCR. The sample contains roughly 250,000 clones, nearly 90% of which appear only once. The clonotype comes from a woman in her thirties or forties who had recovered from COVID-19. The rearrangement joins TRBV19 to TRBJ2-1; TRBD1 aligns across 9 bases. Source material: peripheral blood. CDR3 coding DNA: TGTGCCAGTAGTCCCCCGGACAGGGGCTACAATGAGCAGTTCTTC. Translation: CASSPPDRGYNEQFF.